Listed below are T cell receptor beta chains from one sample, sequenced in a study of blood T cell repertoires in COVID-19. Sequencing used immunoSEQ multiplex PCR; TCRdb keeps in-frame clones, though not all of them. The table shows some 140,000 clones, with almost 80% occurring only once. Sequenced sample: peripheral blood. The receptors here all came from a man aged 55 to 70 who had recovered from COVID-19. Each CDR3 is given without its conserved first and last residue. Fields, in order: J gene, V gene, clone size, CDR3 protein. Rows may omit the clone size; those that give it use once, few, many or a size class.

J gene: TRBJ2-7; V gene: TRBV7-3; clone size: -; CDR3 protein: ASSSGLDSYEQY
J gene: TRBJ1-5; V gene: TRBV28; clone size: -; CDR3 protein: ATSGGNQPQH
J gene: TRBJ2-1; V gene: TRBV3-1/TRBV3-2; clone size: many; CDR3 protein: ASSQEGLAGGLNEQF
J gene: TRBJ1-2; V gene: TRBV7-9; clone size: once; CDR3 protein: ASSLNGDNYGYT
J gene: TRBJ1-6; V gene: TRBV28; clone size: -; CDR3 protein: ASRALDRRDSPLH
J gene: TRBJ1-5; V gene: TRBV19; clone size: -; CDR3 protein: ASSTSGTGGLNQPQH
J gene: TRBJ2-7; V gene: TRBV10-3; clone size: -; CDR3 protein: AISRKQGEEQY
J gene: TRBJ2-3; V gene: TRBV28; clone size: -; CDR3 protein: ASRNLEAGTDTQY
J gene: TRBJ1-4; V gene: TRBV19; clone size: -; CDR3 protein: ASTPGGNNEKLF
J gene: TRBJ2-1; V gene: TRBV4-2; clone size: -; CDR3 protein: ASSQDRLDGNEQF
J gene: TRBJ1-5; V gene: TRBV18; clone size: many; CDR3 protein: ASSTEGNQPQH
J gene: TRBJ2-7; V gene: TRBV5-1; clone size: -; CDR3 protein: ASSLAGGAYEQY
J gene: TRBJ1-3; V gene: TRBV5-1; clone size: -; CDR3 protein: ASKLQGDGNTIY
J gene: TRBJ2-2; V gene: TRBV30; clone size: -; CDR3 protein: AWSNPAGGRTGELF
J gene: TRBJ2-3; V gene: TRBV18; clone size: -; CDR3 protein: ASSPRTSGSTDTQY
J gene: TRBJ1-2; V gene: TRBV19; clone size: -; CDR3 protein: ASSIAEGNYGYT
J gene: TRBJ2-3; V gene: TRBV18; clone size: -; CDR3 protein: ASSPGSGSPDTQY
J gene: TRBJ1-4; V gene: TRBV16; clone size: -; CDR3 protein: ASSKIGQSGKLF
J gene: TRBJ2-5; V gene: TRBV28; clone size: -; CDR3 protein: ASSYSGWETQY
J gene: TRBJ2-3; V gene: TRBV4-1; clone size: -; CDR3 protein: ASSPVLAGGPVTQY
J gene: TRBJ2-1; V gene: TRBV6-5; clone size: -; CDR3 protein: ASRIAGASYNEQF
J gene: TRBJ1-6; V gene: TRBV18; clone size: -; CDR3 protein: ASSPGGRNSPLH
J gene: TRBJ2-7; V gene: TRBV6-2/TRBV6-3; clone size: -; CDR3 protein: ASSQIPAGTGGEQY
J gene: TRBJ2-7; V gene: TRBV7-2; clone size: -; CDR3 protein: ASSLAPGQASYEQY
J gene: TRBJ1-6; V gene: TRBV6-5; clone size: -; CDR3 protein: ASSYMGSSYNSPLH
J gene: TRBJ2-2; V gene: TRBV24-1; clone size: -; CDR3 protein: ATSDLGTGGTGELF
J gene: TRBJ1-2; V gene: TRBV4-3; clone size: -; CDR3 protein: ASSPGQGDNYGYT
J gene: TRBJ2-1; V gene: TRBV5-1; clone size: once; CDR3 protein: ASREGLAGVNEQF
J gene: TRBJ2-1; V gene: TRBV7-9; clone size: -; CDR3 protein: ASSSTNWAYNEQF
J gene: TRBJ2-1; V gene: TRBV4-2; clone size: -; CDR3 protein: ASSHELAVNYNEQF
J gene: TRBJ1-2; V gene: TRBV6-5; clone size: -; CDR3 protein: ASSSDRPKGYT
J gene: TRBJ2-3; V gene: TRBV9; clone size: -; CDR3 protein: ASSPNRGTDTQY
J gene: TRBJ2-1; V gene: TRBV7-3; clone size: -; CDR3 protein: ANEGGLADFKEF
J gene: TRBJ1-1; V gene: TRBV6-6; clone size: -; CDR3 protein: ASSPLNTEAF
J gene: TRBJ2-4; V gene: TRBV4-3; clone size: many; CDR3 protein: ASSRNLEGFQY
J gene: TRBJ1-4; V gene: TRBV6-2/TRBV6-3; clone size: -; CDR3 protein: ASSGHGRGSTNEKLF
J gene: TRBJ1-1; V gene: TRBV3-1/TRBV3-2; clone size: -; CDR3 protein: ASTSGGGTEAF
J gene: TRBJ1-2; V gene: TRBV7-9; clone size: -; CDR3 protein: ASSLGAVVTYGYT
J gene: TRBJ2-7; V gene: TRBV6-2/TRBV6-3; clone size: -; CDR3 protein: ASSSFRSGRIYEQY
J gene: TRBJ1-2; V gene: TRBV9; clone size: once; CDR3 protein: ASSLDRAGYGYT
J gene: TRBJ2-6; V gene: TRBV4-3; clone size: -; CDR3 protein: ASSQVFQSGSGANVLT
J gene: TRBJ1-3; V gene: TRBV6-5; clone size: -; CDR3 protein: ASRPISGSGNTIY
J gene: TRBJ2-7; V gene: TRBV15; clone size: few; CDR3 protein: ATSTLPGTGSEQY
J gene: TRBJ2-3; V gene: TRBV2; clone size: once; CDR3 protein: AIYFFGQGVPTDTQY
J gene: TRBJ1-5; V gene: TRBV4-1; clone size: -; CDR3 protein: ASSLGGRGARNQPQH
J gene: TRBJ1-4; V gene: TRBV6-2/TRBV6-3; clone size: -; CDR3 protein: ASSPHKFATNEKLF
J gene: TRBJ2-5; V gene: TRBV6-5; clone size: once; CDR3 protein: ASKQGGHLQETQY
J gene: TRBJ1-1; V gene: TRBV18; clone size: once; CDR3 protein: ASSYDRRAF
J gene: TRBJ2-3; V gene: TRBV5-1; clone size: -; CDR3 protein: ASSFATGEADTQY